Listed here is a single TCR beta chain. Its specificity is not known. This sample stems from a study of cytomegalovirus exposure and HLA in healthy donors. Broader study findings: The tendency of first-cohort TCR clusters to co-occur in the roughly 130 validation repertoires was the finding of a later analysis. Some TCR beta chains (over 150 of them) were listed as cytomegalovirus-associated. Most TCR sequences proved rare, with some public TCRs found in many donors.

The CDR3 sequence is 16 residues long. Donors were drawn from the approximately 120-subject validation cohort, separate from the approximately 640-subject first cohort. The repertoire was sequenced with immunoSEQ multiplex PCR; TCRdb's copy has only in-frame clones and lacks some. Of 65,000 to 70,000 clones in the sample, 91% were seen once. The sequenced material came from PBMCs. The chain joins TRBV21-1 to TRBJ2-1; the listed D gene, TRBD1, was not tested against the DNA. TRBV21-1 constitutes a pseudogene. This TCR derives from a man younger than 35 in good health and CMV-seronegative. This CDR3 reads CASSKYAGPSYNEQFF. The CDR3 DNA reads TGTGCCAGCAGCAAATACGCAGGGCCCTCCTACAATGAGCAGTTCTTC.